This T cell receptor beta chain originates from a study of cytomegalovirus exposure and HLA in healthy donors. Study-wide context: Researchers previously reported finding fewer than 140 million unique TCR beta sequences from approximately 200 million T cells. Study observations and caveats: The Asian-associated ancestry cluster reportedly had fewer N-insertions than the roughly 670-donor mean in a later analysis. There were a few CMV-associated chains whose specificity for CMV antigens was confirmed in vitro. The authors enumerated under 200 TCR beta chains as linked to cytomegalovirus.

With regard to this clone: Its antigen is as yet unknown.

The CDR3 extends over 14 amino acids. The ends lost 8 bases at V and 4 bases at J; junction bases unmatched: 8. The V gene's germline CDR1 is MDHEN and CDR2 SYDVKM. In the PCR, 60 Vbeta and 13 Jbeta primers were used. Assay: immunoSEQ multiplex PCR; the TCRdb copy retains only in-frame clones and omits some. The repertoire consists of 90,000 to 150,000 clones, with around 60% occurring once and the leading ten covering approximately 9.1%. The clonotype was recovered from a man aged 35 to 55 in good health and CMV-seropositive. The chain couples TRBV28 to TRBJ2-7; TRBD2 matches 10 bases. The source material was PBMCs. The CDR3 is CASVSSGSSYEQYF. CDR3 in DNA: TGTGCCAGCGTCTCTAGCGGGAGTTCTTACGAGCAGTACTTC.